This TCR beta chain was documented in a study of blood T cell repertoires in COVID-19. Germline loops: CDR1 SGHRS, CDR2 YFSETQ. The V end was cut by 0 bases, the J end by 1 base, with 10 bases between. The length of the CDR3 is 15 residues. TCRdb's copy holds only in-frame clones and misses some; the assay was immunoSEQ multiplex PCR. The sample records approximately 190,000 clones, about nine tenths being singletons. The J gene is TRBJ2-5, the V gene TRBV5-1, with a weak D call TRBD1 (7 bases). The TCR originated in an elderly man with acute or convalescent COVID-19. The sample was peripheral blood. CDR3 amino acids: CASSLGQGGQETQYF. CDR3 DNA: TGCGCCAGCAGCTTGGGGCAGGGGGGCCAAGAGACCCAGTACTTC.